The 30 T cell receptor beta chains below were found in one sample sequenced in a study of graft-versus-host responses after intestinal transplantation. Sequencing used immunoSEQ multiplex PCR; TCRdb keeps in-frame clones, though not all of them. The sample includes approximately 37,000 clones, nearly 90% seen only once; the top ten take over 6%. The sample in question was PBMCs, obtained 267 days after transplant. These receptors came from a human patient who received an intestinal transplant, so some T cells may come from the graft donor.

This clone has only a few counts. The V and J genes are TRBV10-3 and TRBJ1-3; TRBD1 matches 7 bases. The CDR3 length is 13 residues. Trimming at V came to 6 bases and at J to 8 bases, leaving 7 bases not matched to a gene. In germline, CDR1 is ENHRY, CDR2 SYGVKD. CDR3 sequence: CAIRGTAGDTIYF. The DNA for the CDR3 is TGTGCCATCAGGGGGACAGCGGGGGACACCATATATTTT.

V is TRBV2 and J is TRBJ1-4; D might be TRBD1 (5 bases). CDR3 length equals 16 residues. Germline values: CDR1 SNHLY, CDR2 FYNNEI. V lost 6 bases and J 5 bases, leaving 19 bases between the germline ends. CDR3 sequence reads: CASSKRGSEVNEKLFF. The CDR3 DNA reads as TGTGCCAGCAGCAAAAGGGGCAGTGAGGTGAATGAAAAACTGTTTTTT.

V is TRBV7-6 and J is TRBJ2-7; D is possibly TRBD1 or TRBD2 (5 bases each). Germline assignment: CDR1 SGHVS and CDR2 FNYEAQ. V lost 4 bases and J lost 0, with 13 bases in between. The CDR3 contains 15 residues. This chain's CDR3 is CASSSFREPSYEQYF. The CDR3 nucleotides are TGTGCCAGCAGCTCGTTCAGGGAGCCCTCCTACGAGCAGTACTTC.

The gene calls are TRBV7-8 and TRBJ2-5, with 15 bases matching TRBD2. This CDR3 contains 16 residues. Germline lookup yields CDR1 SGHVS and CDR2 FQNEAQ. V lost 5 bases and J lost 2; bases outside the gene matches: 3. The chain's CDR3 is CASSLGTSGGQETQYF. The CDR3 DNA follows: TGTGCCAGCAGCCTCGGGACTAGCGGGGGGCAAGAGACCCAGTACTTC. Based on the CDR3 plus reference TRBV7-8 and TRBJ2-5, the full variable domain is GAGVSQSPRYKVAKRGQDVALRCDPISGHVSLFWYQQALGQGPEFLTYFQNEAQLDKSGLPSDRFFAERPEGSVSTLKIQRTQQEDSAVYLCASSLGTSGGQETQYFGPGTRLLVL.

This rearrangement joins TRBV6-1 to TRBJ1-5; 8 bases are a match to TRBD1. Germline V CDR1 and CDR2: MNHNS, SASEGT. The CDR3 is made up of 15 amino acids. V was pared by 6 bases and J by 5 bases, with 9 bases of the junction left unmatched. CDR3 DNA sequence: TGTGCCAGCAGCCTCTACAGGGGGTATCATCAGCCCCAGCATTTT. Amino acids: CASSLYRGYHQPQHF.

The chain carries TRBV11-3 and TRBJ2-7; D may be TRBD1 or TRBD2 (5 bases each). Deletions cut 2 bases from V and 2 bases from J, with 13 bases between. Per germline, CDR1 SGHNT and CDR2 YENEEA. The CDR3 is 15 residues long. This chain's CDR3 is CASSLMSGTTYEQYF. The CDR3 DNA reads TGTGCCAGCAGCTTAATGAGTGGGACGACCTACGAGCAGTACTTC.

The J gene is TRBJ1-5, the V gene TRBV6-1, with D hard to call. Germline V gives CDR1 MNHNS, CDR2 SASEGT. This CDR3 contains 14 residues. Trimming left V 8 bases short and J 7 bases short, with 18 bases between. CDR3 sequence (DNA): TGTGCCAGCCGAGCTACCGTTGGTTCCCAGCCCCAGCATTTT. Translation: CASRATVGSQPQHF.

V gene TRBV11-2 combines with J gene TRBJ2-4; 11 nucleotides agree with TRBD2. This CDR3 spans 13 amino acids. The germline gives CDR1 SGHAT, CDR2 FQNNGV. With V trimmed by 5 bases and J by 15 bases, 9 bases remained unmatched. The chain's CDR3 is CASSPRTSGGGYF. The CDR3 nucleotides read TGTGCCAGCAGCCCTCGAACTAGCGGGGGCGGGTACTTC.

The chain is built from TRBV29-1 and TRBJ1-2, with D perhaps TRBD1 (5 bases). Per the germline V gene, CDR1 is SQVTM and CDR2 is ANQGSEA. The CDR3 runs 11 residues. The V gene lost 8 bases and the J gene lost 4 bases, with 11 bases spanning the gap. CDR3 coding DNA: TGCAGCTGTGCCGGGACCTATGGCTACACCTTC. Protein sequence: CSCAGTYGYTF.

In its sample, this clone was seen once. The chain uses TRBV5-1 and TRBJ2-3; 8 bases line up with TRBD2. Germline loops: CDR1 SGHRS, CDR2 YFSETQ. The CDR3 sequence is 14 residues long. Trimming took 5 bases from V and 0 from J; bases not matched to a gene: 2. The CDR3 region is CASRWTSSTDTQYF. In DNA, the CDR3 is TGCGCCAGCAGGTGGACTAGCAGCACAGATACGCAGTATTTT.

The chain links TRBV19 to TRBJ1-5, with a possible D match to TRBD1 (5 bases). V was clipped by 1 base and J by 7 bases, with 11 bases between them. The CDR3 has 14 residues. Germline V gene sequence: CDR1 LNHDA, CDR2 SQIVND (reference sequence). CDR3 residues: CASSIVGDGQPQHF. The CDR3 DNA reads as TGTGCCAGTAGTATAGTCGGGGACGGGCAGCCCCAGCATTTT.

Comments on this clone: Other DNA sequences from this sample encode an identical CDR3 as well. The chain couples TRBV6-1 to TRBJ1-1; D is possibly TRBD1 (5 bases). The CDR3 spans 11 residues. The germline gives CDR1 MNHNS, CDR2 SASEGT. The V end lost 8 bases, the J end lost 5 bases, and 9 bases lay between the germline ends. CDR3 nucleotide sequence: TGTGCCAGCGGGGACGGGACTGAAGCTTTCTTT. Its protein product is CASGDGTEAFF.

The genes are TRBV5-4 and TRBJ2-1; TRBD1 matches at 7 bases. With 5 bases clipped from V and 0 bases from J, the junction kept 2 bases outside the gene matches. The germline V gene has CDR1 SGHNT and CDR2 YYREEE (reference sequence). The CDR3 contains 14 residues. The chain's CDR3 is CASRGQVSYNEQFF. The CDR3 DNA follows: TGTGCCAGCAGAGGACAGGTCTCCTACAATGAGCAGTTCTTC.

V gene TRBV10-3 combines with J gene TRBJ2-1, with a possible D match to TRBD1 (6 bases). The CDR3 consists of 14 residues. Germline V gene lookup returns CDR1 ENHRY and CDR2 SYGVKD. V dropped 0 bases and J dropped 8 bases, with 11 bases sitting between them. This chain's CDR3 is CAISESLRGDEQFF. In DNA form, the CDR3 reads TGTGCCATCAGTGAGTCTCTCAGGGGAGATGAGCAGTTCTTC.

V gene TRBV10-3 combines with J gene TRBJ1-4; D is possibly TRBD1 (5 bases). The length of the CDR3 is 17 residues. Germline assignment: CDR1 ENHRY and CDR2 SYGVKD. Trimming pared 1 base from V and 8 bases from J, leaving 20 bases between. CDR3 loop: CAISEFLIEGLNEKLFF. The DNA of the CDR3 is TGTGCCATCAGTGAGTTCCTAATTGAGGGGTTAAACGAAAAACTGTTTTTT.

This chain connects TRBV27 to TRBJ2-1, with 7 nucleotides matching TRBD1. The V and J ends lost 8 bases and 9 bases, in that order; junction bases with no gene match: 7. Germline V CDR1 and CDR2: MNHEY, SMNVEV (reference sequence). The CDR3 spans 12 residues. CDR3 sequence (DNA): TGTGCCAGCGAGGGGGCCATGGGTGAGCAGTTCTTC. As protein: CASEGAMGEQFF.

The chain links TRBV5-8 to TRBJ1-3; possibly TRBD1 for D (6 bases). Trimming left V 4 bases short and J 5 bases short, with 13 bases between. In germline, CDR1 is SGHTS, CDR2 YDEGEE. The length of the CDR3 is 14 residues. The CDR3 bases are TGTGCCAGCAGCAGGGGGAGAGGCAGAAACACCATATATTTT. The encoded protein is CASSRGRGRNTIYF. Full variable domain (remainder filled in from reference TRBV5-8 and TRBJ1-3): EAGVTQSPTHLIKTRGQQATLRCSPISGHTSVYWYQQALGLGLQFLLWYDEGEERNRGNFPPRFSGRQFPNYSSELNVNALELEDSALYLCASSRGRGRNTIYFGEGSWLTVV.

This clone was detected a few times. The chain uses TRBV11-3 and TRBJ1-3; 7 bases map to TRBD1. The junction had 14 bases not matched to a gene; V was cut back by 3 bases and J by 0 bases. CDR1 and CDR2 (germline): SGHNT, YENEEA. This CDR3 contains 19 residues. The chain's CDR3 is CASSFVRTGPLLSGNTIYF. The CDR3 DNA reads TGTGCCAGCAGCTTCGTGAGGACAGGACCTTTACTCTCTGGAAACACCATATATTTT.

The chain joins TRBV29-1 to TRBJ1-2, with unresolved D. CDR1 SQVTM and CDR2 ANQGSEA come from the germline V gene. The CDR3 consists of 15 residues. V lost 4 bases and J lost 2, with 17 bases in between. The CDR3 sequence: CSVAISLAGNYGYTF. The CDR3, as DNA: TGCAGCGTTGCCATCTCTCTGGCGGGCAACTATGGCTACACCTTC.

CDR3 region: CASSEGRGGTDTQYF. The CDR3 nucleotides read TGCGCCAGCAGTGAGGGGCGGGGGGGCACAGATACGCAGTATTTT. The chain carries TRBV10-1 and TRBJ2-3; TRBD2 matches at 8 bases. CDR3 length equals 15 residues. The V and J ends lost 2 bases and 1 base, in that order; junction bases with no gene match: 2. Germline CDR1 is WNHNN and CDR2 is SYGVQD (reference sequence).

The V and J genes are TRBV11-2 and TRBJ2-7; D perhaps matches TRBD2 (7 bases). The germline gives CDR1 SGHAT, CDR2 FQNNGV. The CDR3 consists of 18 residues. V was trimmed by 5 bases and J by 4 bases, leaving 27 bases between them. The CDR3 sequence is CASSPFTVLGGARYEQYF. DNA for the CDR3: TGTGCCAGCAGCCCATTCACAGTTCTGGGGGGGGCTAGGTACGAGCAGTACTTC.

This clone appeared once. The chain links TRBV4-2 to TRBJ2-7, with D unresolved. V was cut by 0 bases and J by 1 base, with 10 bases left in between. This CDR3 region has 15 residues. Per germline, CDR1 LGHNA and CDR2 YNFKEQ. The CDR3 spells CASSQDRSRSYEQYF. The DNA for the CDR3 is TGTGCCAGCAGCCAAGATAGGAGCCGTTCCTACGAGCAGTACTTC.

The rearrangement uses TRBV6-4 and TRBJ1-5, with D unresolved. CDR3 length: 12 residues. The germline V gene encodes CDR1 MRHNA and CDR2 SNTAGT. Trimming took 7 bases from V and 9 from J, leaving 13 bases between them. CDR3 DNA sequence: TGTGCCAGCACGGATATCCATAGGCCCCAGCATTTT. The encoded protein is CASTDIHRPQHF.

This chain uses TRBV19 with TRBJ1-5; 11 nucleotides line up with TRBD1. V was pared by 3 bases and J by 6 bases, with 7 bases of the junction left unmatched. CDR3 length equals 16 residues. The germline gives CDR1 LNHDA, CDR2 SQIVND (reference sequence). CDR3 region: CASSMSRDRGFQPQHF. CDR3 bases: TGTGCCAGTAGTATGAGTCGGGACAGGGGGTTTCAGCCCCAGCATTTT. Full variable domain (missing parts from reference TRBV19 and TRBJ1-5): DGGITQSPKYLFRKEGQNVTLSCEQNLNHDAMYWYRQDPGQGLRLIYYSQIVNDFQKGDIAEGYSVSREKKESFPLTVTSAQKNPTAFYLCASSMSRDRGFQPQHFGDGTRLSIL.

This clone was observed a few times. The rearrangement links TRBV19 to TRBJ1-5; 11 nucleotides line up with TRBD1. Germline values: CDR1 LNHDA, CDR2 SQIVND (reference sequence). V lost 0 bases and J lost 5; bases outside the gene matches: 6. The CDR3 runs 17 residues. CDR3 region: CASSIDTGTGGYQPQHF. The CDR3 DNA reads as TGTGCCAGTAGTATAGACACCGGGACAGGGGGTTATCAGCCCCAGCATTTT.

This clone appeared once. The CDR3 spells CASSTQVGRGGHYNEQFF. The CDR3 region has the DNA TGTGCCAGCAGCACACAGGTAGGGCGGGGGGGCCACTACAATGAGCAGTTCTTC. This chain connects TRBV7-2 to TRBJ2-1, with 9 bases that match TRBD2. The germline V gene encodes CDR1 SGHTA and CDR2 FQGNSA. V trimming: 5 bases; J trimming: 3 bases; junction bases outside the gene matches: 14. There are 18 residues in the CDR3.

The CDR3 loop reads CASSLDNYGYTF. CDR3 bases: TGTGCCAGCAGCTTAGACAACTATGGCTACACCTTC. The chain recombines TRBV7-8 with TRBJ1-2; no firm D call. There are 12 residues in the CDR3. The V gene's germline CDR1 is SGHVS and CDR2 FQNEAQ. V shed 1 base and J shed 2 bases, with 2 bases lying between them.

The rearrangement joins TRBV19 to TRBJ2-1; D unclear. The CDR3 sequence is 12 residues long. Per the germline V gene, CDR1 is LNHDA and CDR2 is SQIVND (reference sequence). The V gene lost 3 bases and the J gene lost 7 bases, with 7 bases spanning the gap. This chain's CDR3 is CASSIVGNEQFF. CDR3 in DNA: TGTGCCAGTAGTATCGTAGGAAATGAGCAGTTCTTC.

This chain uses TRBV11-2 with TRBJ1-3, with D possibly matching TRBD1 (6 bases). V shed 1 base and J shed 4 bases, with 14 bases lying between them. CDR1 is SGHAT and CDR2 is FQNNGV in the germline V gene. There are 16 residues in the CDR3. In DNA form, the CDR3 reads TGTGCCAGCAGCTTAGTTTGGGGGGGCTCCGGAAACACCATATATTTT. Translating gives CASSLVWGGSGNTIYF.

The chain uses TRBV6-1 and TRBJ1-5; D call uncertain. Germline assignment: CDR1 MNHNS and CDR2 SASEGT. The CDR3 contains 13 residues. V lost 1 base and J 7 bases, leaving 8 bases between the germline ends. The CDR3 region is CASSEDPLQPQHF. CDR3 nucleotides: TGTGCCAGCAGTGAAGACCCCCTGCAGCCCCAGCATTTT.